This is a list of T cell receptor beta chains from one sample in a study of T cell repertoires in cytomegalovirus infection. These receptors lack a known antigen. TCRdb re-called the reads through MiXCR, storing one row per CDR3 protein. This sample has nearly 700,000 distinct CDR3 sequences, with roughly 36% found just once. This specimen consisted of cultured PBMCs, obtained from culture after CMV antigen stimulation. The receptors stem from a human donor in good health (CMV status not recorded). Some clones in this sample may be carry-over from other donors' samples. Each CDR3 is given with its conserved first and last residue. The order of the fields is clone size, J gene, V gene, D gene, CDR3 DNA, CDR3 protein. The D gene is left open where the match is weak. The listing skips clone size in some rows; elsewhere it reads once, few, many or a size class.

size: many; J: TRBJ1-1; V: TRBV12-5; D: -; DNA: TGTGCTAGTGGTAATGGTTGGGGCGCGGGGACTGAAGCTTTCTTT; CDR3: CASGNGWGAGTEAFF
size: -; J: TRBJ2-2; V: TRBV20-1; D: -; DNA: TGCAGTGCTAGGGGGGATCACACCGGGGAGCTGTTTTTT; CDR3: CSARGDHTGELFF
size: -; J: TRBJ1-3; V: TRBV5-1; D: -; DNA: TGCGCCAGCAGCTTGGCTATTGGAAACACCATATATTTT; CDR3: CASSLAIGNTIYF
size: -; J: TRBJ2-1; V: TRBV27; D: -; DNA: TGTGCCAGCAGTAACACCGGGCCCTACAATGAGCAGTTCTTC; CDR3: CASSNTGPYNEQFF
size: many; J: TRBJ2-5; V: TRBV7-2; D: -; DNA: TGTGCCAGCAGCTTAGCCGGGACTCCACAAGAGACCCAGTACTTC; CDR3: CASSLAGTPQETQYF
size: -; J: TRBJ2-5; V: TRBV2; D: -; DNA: TGTGCCAGCAGTGGGCTGAAGGGTCGTGTCGACCAAGAGACCCAGTACTTC; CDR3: CASSGLKGRVDQETQYF
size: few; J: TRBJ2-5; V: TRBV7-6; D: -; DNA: TGTGCCAGCAGCTTAGGTGTGCACCAAGAGACCCAGTACTTC; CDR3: CASSLGVHQETQYF
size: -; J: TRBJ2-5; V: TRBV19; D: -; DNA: TGTGCCAGTAGTACTGTCGGAACGGGGGAAGAGACCCAGTACTTC; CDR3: CASSTVGTGEETQYF
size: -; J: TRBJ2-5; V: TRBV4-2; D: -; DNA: TGTGCCAGCAGCCAAGCTGTAGACCCTTCAAGGGAGACCCAGTACTTC; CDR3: CASSQAVDPSRETQYF
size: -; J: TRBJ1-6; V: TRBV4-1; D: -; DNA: TGCGCCAGCAGCCGAGACGAGGGTCTCCACTTT; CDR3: CASSRDEGLHF
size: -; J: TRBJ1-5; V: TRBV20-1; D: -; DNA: TGCAGTGCTAGAGAACGGGGGTACCGCAATCAGCCCCAGCATTTT; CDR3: CSARERGYRNQPQHF
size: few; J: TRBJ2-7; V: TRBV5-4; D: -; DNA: TGTGCCAGCAGCTTGGCGCCGGGGGCAAACTACGAGCAGTACTTC; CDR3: CASSLAPGANYEQYF
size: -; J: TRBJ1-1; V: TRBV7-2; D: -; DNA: TGTGCCAGCAGCTTAGCTCGGGGGACGAACACTGAAGCTTTCTTT; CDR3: CASSLARGTNTEAFF
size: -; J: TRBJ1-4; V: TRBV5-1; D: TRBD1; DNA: TGCGCCAGCAGCCCCTGGGGCAGGGGGGATGAAAAACTGTTTTTT; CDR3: CASSPWGRGDEKLFF
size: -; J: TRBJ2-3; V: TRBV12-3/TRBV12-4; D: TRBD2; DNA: TGTGCCAGCAGTTTAGCTCGGAGTAGCGGGGGGGATGCAGATACGCAGTATTTT; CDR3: CASSLARSSGGDADTQYF
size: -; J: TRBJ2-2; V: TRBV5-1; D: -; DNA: TGCGCCAGCAGCTTGGTTTGGAAGGAAGGGGAGCTGTTTTTT; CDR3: CASSLVWKEGELFF
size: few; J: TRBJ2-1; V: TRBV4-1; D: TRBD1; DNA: TGCGCCAGCAGCGTCATCAACTTCATCAGGGGGTCCCACAATGAGCAGTTCTTC; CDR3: CASSVINFIRGSHNEQFF
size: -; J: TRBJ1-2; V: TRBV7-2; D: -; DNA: TGTGCCAGCAGCTCCTCGGTGAACGGCTATGGCTACACCTTC; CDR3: CASSSSVNGYGYTF
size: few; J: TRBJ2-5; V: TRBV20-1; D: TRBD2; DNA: TGCAGTGCCCACGGGGGGGCCCCAGAGACCCAGTACTTC; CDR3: CSAHGGAPETQYF
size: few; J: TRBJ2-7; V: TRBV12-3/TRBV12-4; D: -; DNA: TGTGCCAGCATGTTGGGTCCCGGCGGATACGAGCAGTACTTC; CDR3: CASMLGPGGYEQYF
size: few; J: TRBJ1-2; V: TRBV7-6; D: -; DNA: TGTGCCAGCAGCCCGGAGGTGAGGGGAAGCTACACCTTC; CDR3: CASSPEVRGSYTF
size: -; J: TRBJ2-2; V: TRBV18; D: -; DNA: TGTGCCAGCTCAACCGCACTGAACACCGGGGAGCTGTTTTTT; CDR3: CASSTALNTGELFF
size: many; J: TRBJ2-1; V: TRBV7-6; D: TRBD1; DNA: TGTGCCAGCAGCTTACAGGGGGATGAGCAGTTCTTC; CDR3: CASSLQGDEQFF
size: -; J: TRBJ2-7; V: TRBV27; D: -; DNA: TGTGCCACAGGGAGGTGGACTTCAAACACCTACGAGCAGTACTTC; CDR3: CATGRWTSNTYEQYF
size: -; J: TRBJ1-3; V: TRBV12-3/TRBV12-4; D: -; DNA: TGTGCCAGCAGTTCCACCGGAAGAAGCACCATATATTTT; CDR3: CASSSTGRSTIYF
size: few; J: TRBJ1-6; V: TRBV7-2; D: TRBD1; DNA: TGTGCCAGCAGACCTACAGGGGCGAGTAATTCACCCCTCCACTTT; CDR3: CASRPTGASNSPLHF
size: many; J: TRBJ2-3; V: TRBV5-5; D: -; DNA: TGTGCCAGCAGCTTCCGGACGAGTCTGGATACGCAGTATTTT; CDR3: CASSFRTSLDTQYF
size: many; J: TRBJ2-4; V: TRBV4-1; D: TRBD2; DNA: TGCGCCAGCAGCCAATTTAGCGGGAGTCCCAAAAACATTCAGTACTTC; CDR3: CASSQFSGSPKNIQYF
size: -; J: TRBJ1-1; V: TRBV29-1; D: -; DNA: TGCAGCGGTAGACAGGCTCTCACTGAAGCTTTCTTT; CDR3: CSGRQALTEAFF
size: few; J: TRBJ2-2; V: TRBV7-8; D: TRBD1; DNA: TGTGCCAGCAGCTTTTGGACAGGAGGCTCCGGGGAGCTGTTTTTT; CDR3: CASSFWTGGSGELFF
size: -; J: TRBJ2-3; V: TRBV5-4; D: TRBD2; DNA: TGTGCCAGCAGCTTGAGCTGGGGACTAGCGAGCACAGATACGCAGTATTTT; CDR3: CASSLSWGLASTDTQYF
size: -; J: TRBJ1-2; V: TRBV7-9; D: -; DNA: TGTGCCAGCAGCGGGGAAAACTATGGCTACACCTTC; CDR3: CASSGENYGYTF
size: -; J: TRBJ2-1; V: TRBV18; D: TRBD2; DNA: TGTGCCAGCTCACTATCGGGACTAGCGGCAAATGAGCAGTTCTTC; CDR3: CASSLSGLAANEQFF
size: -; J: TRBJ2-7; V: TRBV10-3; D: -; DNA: TGTGCCATCAGTGGATTGGACCGAGTGTACTTC; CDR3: CAISGLDRVYF
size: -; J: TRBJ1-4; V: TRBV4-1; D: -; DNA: TGCGCCAGCAGCCAAGGGCTCGGAAATGAAAAACTGTTTTTT; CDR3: CASSQGLGNEKLFF
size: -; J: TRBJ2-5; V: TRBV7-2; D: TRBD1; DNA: TGTGCCAGCACCTATGGACAGGGGGCACAAGAGACCCAGTACTTC; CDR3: CASTYGQGAQETQYF
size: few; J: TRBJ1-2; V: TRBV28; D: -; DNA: TGTGCCAGCAGTTTGAATCCTAGATCCTTAGAGGGCTACACCTTC; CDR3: CASSLNPRSLEGYTF
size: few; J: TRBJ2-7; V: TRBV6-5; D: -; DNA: TGTGCCAGCAGTTACTCAGGGAGATTCGGGTGGTACGAGCAGTACTTC; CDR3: CASSYSGRFGWYEQYF
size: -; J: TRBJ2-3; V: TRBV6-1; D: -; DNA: TGTGCCAGCAGTGCCCATAGAGGGAATACGCAGTATTTT; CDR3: CASSAHRGNTQYF
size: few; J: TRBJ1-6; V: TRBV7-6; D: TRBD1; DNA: TGTGCCAGCAGTTCCAGTATCAGGACAGGGTCCTCACCCCTCCACTTT; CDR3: CASSSSIRTGSSPLHF
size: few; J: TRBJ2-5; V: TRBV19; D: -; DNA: TGTGCCAGTGGGAATACGGGACGATTTGAGACCCAGTACTTC; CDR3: CASGNTGRFETQYF
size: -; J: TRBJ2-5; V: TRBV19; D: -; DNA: TGTGCCAGTAGTATAGATCCCCCGGGGGTAGGAGAGACCCAGTACTTC; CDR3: CASSIDPPGVGETQYF
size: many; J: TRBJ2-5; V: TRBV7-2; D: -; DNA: TGTGCCAGCAGCGCCGGCGAGACCCAGTACTTC; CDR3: CASSAGETQYF
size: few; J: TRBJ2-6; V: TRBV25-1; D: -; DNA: TGTGCCAGCAGTGAAGTTGGGTCTGGGGCCAACGTCCTGACTTTC; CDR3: CASSEVGSGANVLTF
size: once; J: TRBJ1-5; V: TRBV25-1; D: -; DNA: TGTGCCAGCAGTGAGGGTTTGGGGAATCAGCCCCAGCATTTT; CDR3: CASSEGLGNQPQHF
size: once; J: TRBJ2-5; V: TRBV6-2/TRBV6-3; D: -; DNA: TGTGCCAGCAGTTATGGGGGGCGGCAAGAGACCCAGTACTTC; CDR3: CASSYGGRQETQYF
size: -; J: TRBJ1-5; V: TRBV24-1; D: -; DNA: TGTGCCACCAGTGACGGGGCGATCCATCAGCCCCAGCATTTT; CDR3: CATSDGAIHQPQHF
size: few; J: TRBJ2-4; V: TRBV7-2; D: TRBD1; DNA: TGTGCCAGCAGCTTAGTGGGGACAGGGGATGGGCAAAACATTCAGTACTTC; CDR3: CASSLVGTGDGQNIQYF
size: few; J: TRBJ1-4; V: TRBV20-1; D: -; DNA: TGCAGTGCTAGAAGGTCAGGGAGCGAAAAACTGTTTTTT; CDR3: CSARRSGSEKLFF
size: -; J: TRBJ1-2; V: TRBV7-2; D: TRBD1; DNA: TGTGCCAGCAGCCCCGGGGGACAGGGGGCTCACTATGGCTACACCTTC; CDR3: CASSPGGQGAHYGYTF
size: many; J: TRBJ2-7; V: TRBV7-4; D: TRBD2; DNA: TGTGCCAGCAGCGCCCGACTAGCGCGCGTCTACGAGCAGTACTTC; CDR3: CASSARLARVYEQYF
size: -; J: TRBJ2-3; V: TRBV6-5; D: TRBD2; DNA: TGTGCCAGCAGCTACGGGACTAGCGGGAGGTACCGTGATACGCAGTATTTT; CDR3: CASSYGTSGRYRDTQYF